Following are 4 T cell receptor beta chains from one sample sequenced in a study of T cells in Graves' hyperthyroidism and ophthalmopathy. Amplification targeted TCR beta CDR3 regions from RNA transcripts. HTBI primers were employed in a first-round RT-PCR of the TCR CDR3. From the multiplex PCR reads, TCRdb called clonotypes with MiXCR, one entry per CDR3 protein. Of about 500,000 distinct CDR3 sequences in the sample, 17% are singletons; the top ten hold roughly 18%. Sequencing was carried out using blood. These TCRs come from a young woman with Graves' ophthalmopathy.

This clonotype came up once. This rearrangement joins TRBV5-4 to TRBJ2-3, with 8 bases fitting TRBD2. CDR1 and CDR2 (germline): SGHNT, YYREEE (reference sequence). V lost 0 bases and J lost 1; bases outside the gene matches: 7. CDR3 length: 17 amino acids. CDR3 sequence (DNA): TGTGCCAGCAGCTTGGGGGATAGCGGGACTCGCACAGATACGCAGTATTTT. Translated: CASSLGDSGTRTDTQYF.

This chain joins TRBV10-3 and TRBJ2-1; D perhaps matches TRBD1 (6 bases). The germline V gene encodes CDR1 ENHRY and CDR2 SYGVKD. CDR3 length equals 14 residues. Trimming pared 7 bases from V and 1 base from J, leaving 11 bases between. The CDR3 loop reads CAITPDRSYNEQFF. CDR3 in DNA: TGTGCCATCACTCCTGACAGGTCCTACAATGAGCAGTTCTTC.

This clonotype occurred many times. The chain has TRBV6-1 and TRBJ2-1; TRBD2 agrees at 11 bases. This CDR3 is 15 amino acids long. Germline assignment: CDR1 MNHNS and CDR2 SASEGT. The trim removed 4 bases at V and 3 bases at J, leaving 2 bases unmatched. The DNA of the CDR3 is TGTGCCAGCAGTGCGGGACTAGCGGACTACAATGAGCAGTTCTTC. Its protein is CASSAGLADYNEQFF.

This clonotype was recorded at least ten times. The V call is TRBV28, the J call TRBJ2-7; 8 nucleotides agree with TRBD1. Trimming took 8 bases from V and 3 from J; bases not matched to a gene: 6. Per the germline V gene, CDR1 is MDHEN and CDR2 is SYDVKM. The CDR3 consists of 13 residues. The CDR3 coding sequence is TGTGCCAGCCTAGGACAGGGAGTCTACGAGCAGTACTTC. Residues: CASLGQGVYEQYF.